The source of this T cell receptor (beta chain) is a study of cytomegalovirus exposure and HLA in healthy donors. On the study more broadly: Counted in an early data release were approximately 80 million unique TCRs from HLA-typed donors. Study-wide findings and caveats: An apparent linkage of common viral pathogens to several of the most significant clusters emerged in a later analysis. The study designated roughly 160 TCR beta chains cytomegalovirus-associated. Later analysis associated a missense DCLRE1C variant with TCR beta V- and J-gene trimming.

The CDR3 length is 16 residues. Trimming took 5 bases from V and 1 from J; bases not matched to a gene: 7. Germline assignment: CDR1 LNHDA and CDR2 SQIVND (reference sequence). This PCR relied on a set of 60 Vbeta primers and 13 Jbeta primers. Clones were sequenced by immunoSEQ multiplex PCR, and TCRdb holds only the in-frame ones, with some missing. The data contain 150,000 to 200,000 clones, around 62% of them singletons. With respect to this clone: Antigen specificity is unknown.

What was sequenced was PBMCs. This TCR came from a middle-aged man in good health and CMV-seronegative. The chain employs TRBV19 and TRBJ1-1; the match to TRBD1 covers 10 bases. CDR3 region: CASSAGTGDWNTEAFF. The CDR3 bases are TGTGCCAGTAGTGCCGGGACAGGGGATTGGAACACTGAAGCTTTCTTT. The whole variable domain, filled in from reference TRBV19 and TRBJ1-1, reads DGGITQSPKYLFRKEGQNVTLSCEQNLNHDAMYWYRQDPGQGLRLIYYSQIVNDFQKGDIAEGYSVSREKKESFPLTVTSAQKNPTAFYLCASSAGTGDWNTEAFFGQGTRLTVV.